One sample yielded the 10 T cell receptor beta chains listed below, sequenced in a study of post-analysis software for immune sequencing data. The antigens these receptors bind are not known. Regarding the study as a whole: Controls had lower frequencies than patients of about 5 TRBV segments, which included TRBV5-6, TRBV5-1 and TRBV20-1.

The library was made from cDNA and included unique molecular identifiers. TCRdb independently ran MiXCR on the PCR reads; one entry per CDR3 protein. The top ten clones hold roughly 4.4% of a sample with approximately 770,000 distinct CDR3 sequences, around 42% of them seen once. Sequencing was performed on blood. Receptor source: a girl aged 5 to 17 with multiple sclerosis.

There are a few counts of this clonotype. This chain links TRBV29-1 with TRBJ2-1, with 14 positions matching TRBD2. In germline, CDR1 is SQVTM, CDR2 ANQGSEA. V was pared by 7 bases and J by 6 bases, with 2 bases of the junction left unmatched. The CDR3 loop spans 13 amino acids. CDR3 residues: CSAGTSGSNEQFF. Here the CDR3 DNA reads TGCAGCGCCGGGACTAGCGGGAGCAATGAGCAGTTCTTC.

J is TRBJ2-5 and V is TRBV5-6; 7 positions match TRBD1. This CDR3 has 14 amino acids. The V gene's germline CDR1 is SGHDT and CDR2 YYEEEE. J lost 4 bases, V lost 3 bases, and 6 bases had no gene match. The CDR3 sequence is CASSSKRTGETQYF. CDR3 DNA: TGTGCCAGCAGCTCCAAAAGGACAGGAGAGACCCAGTACTTC.

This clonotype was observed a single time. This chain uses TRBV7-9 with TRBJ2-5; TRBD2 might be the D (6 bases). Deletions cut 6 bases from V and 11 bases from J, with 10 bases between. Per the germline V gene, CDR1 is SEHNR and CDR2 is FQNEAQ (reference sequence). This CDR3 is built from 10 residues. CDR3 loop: CASSPGTQYF. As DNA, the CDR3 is TGTGCCAGCAGTCCCGGGACTCAGTACTTC.

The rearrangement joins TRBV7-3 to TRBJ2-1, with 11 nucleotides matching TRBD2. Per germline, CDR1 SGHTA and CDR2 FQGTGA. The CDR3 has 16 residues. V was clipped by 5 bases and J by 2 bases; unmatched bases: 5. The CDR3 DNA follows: TGTGCCAGCAGCCTACTAGCGGGAGCGCCCTACAATGAGCAGTTCTTC. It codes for CASSLLAGAPYNEQFF.

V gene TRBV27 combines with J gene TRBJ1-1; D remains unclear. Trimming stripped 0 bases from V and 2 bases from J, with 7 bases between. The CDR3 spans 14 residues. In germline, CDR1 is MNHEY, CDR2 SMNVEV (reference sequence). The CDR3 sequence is CASSLSWSNTEAFF. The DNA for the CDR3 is TGTGCCAGCAGTTTATCATGGAGTAACACTGAAGCTTTCTTT.

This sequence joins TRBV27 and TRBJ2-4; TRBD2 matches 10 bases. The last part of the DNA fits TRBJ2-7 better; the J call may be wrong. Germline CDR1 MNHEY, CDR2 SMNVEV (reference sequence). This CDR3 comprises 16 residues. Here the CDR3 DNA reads TGTGCCAGCAGTTCTAGCGGGAGTATTAACGCCTACGAGCAGTACTTC. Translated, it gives CASSSSGSINAYEQYF.

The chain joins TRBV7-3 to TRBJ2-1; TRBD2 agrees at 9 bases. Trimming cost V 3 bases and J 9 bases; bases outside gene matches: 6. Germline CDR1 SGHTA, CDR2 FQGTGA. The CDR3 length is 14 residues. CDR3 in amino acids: CASSLRTSAGEQFF. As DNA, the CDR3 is TGTGCCAGCAGCTTGAGGACTAGCGCGGGTGAGCAGTTCTTC.

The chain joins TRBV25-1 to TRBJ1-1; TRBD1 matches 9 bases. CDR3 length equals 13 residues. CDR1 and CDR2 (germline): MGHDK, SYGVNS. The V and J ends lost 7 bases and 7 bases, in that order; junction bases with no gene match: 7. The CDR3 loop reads CASNTGGRGEAFF. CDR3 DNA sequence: TGTGCCAGCAATACAGGGGGCCGGGGTGAAGCTTTCTTT.

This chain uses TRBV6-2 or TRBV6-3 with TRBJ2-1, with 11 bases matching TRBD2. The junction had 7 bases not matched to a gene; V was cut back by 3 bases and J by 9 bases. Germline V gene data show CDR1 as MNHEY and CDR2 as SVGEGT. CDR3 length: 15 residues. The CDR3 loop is CASSYDSGRALEQFF. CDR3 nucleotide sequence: TGTGCCAGCAGTTATGATAGCGGGAGGGCGCTTGAGCAGTTCTTC.

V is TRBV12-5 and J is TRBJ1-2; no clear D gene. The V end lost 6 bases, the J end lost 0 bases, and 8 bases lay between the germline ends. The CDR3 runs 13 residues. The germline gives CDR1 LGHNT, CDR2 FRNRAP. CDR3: CASGLDTNYGYTF. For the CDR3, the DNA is TGTGCTAGTGGACTCGACACTAACTATGGCTACACCTTC.